Shown below are 8 T cell receptor beta chains from a single sample sequenced in a study of blood T cell repertoires in COVID-19. Only in-frame clones appear in the TCRdb table, and some are missing; sequencing was by immunoSEQ multiplex PCR. This sample has around 320,000 clones, with roughly 89% found just once. The source material was peripheral blood. Every receptor here comes from a woman in her 30s with COVID-19, enrolled during active disease.

The V and J genes are TRBV5-1 and TRBJ2-3, with 9 bases lining up with TRBD2. The CDR3 totals 15 residues. Germline CDR1 SGHRS, CDR2 YFSETQ. The junction had 14 bases not matched to a gene; V was cut back by 7 bases and J by 8 bases. In DNA, the CDR3 is TGCGCCAGCGTAGGAACGGCGGGGGGGCCCGGTACGCAGTATTTT. Its protein product is CASVGTAGGPGTQYF.

V is TRBV5-1 and J is TRBJ1-1, with TRBD1 as a possible D gene (6 bases). Germline V gene sequence: CDR1 SGHRS, CDR2 YFSETQ. V dropped 0 bases and J dropped 2 bases, with 8 bases sitting between them. The CDR3 is 14 amino acids. CDR3 sequence reads: CASSLEGTNTEAFF. The CDR3 DNA reads TGCGCCAGCAGCTTGGAAGGGACAAACACTGAAGCTTTCTTT.

V and J are TRBV6-5 and TRBJ1-2; D is unclear. V dropped 6 bases and J dropped 8 bases, with 13 bases sitting between them. The CDR3 has 12 amino acids. Looked up from germline, CDR1 is MNHEY and CDR2 is SVGAGI. CDR3 nucleotide sequence: TGTGCCAGCAGCCACCTCCAAGCGGGCTACACCTTC. Residues: CASSHLQAGYTF.

The rearrangement links TRBV6-1 to TRBJ2-4; possibly TRBD2 for D (5 bases). The germline CDR1 and CDR2 sequences are MNHNS and SASEGT. There are 18 residues in the CDR3. V was clipped by 4 bases and J by 0 bases, with 19 bases between them. CDR3 region: CASSAGMILYLAKNIQYF. The CDR3 DNA reads TGTGCCAGCAGTGCGGGGATGATCCTCTATCTAGCCAAAAACATTCAGTACTTC.

The count of this clone is one. This chain links TRBV29-1 with TRBJ1-1; TRBD1 matches 7 bases. Germline CDR1 is SQVTM and CDR2 is ANQGSEA. This CDR3 region has 16 residues. After removal of 5 bases from V and 4 bases from J, the junction contained 16 bases not matched to a gene. The DNA for the CDR3 is TGCAGCGTTCTAGGTGGTAACAGGGGAGGTCGCACTGAAGCTTTCTTT. It codes for CSVLGGNRGGRTEAFF.

The V call is TRBV27, the J call TRBJ1-1; D not resolved. The germline CDR1 and CDR2 sequences are MNHEY and SMNVEV (reference sequence). V was trimmed by 5 bases and J by 7 bases, leaving 8 bases between them. The CDR3 covers 11 residues. The CDR3 loop reads CASSHGDEAFF. The CDR3 region has the DNA TGTGCCAGCAGTCACGGGGATGAAGCTTTCTTT.

This clone was seen a few times. This chain uses TRBV7-2 with TRBJ2-3; 9 nucleotides match TRBD2. In germline, CDR1 is SGHTA, CDR2 FQGNSA. Trimming removed 5 bases from V and 5 bases from J; junction bases left unmatched: 8. There are 15 residues in the CDR3. The CDR3 loop reads CASSRGTSRGDTQYF. For the CDR3, the DNA is TGTGCCAGCAGCCGTGGGACTAGCAGAGGAGATACGCAGTATTTT.

V is TRBV9 and J is TRBJ2-5, with 9 bases fitting TRBD1. J lost 5 bases, V lost 0 bases, and 8 bases had no gene match. This CDR3 has 16 amino acids. CDR1 and CDR2 (germline): SGDLS, YYNGEE. CDR3 nucleotides: TGTGCCAGCAGCGTAGCCGCACAGGGGGCTTGGGAGACCCAGTACTTC. Translating gives CASSVAAQGAWETQYF. The whole variable domain, filled in from reference TRBV9 and TRBJ2-5, reads DSGVTQTPKHLITATGQRVTLRCSPRSGDLSVYWYQQSLDQGLQFLIQYYNGEERAKGNILERFSAQQFPDLHSELNLSSLELGDSALYFCASSVAAQGAWETQYFGPGTRLLVL.